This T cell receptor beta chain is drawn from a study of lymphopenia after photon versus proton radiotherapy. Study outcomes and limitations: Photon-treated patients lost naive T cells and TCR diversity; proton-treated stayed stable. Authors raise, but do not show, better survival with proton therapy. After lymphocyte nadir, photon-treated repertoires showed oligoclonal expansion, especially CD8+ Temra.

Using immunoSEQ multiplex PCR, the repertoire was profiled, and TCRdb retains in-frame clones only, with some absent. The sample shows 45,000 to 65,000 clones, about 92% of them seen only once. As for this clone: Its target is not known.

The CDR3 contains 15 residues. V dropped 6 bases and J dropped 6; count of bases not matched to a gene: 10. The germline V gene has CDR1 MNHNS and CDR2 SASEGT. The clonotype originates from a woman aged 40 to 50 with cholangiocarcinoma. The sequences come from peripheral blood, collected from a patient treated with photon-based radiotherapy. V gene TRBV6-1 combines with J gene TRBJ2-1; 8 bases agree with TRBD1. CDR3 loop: CASRMGRGRFNEQFF. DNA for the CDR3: TGTGCCAGCAGGATGGGCAGGGGGCGCTTCAATGAGCAGTTCTTC.